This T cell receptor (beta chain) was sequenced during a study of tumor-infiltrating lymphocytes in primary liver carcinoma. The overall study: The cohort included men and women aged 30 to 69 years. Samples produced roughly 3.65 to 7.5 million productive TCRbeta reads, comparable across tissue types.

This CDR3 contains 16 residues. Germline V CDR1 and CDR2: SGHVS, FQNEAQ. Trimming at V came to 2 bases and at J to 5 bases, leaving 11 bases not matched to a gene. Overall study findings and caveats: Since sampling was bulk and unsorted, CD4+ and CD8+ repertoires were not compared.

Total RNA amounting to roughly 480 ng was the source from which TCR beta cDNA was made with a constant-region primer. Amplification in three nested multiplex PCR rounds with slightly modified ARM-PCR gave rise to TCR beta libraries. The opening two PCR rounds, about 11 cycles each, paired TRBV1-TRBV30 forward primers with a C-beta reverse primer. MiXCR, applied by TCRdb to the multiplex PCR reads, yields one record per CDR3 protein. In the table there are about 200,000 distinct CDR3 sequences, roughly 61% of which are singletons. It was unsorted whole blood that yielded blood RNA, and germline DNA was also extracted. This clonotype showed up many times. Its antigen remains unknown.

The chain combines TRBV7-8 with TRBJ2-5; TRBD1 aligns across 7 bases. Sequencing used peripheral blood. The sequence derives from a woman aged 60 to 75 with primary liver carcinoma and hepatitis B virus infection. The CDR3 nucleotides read TGTGCCAGCAGCTTACGTGCTCAGGGGGTGGGGGAGACCCAGTACTTC. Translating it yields CASSLRAQGVGETQYF.